Below are 12 T cell receptor beta chains sequenced from a single sample in a study of molecular identifiers for immune sequencing clone quantification. TCRdb reprocessed the PCR reads with MiXCR, giving one entry per CDR3 protein. This sample has under 600,000 distinct CDR3 sequences; around 23% occur once, and the top ten carry 0.7% to 0.9%. Specimen: naive CD8+ T cells from blood, with Jurkat cell RNA spiked in. Subset specified: FACS-sorted CD8+CD4-CCR7+CD45RA+ naive T cells. Every receptor here comes from a human donor in good health. Some libraries in this study had Jurkat cell RNA spiked in.

This clonotype was seen many times. V and J are TRBV7-9 and TRBJ1-3; D might be TRBD1 (6 bases). CDR3 size: 15 residues. The germline CDR1 and CDR2 sequences are SEHNR and FQNEAQ (reference sequence). V was pared by 4 bases and J by 2 bases, with 12 bases between. The CDR3 DNA follows: TGTGCCAGCAGCTCCAGGGGAGGAACTGGAAACACCATATATTTT. It translates to CASSSRGGTGNTIYF.

The chain combines TRBV27 with TRBJ1-1; D is unclear. Between the trimmed V and J ends, which lost 3 bases and 1 base, there was a span of 9 bases. This CDR3 spans 14 amino acids. The germline V gene encodes CDR1 MNHEY and CDR2 SMNVEV (reference sequence). The CDR3 spells CASSFGYSNTEAFF. CDR3 coding DNA: TGTGCCAGCAGTTTTGGTTATTCGAACACTGAAGCTTTCTTT.

This clonotype showed up just a few times. The J gene is TRBJ1-1, the V gene TRBV25-1, with TRBD1 matching 8 bases. In germline, CDR1 is MGHDK, CDR2 SYGVNS. With 8 bases clipped from V and 2 bases from J, the junction kept 7 bases outside the gene matches. The CDR3 has 14 amino acids. The CDR3 loop reads CASAPDRGNTEAFF. The DNA of the CDR3 is TGTGCCAGCGCCCCCGACAGGGGAAACACTGAAGCTTTCTTT.

This clonotype was recorded at least ten times. The V gene is TRBV6-2 or TRBV6-3, the J gene TRBJ1-2; D ambiguous. Germline V lookup: CDR1 MNHEY, CDR2 SVGEGT. V lost 0 bases, J lost 9 bases, and 8 bases lay in between. The CDR3 covers 12 residues. The CDR3 DNA follows: TGTGCCAGCAGTTACTCTAAGAGGAGCTACACCTTC. It yields the protein CASSYSKRSYTF.

This clonotype has only one observation. This may be a read error: a much more frequent sequence differs by one nucleotide. This sequence joins TRBV4-3 and TRBJ2-7; no firm D call. This CDR3 contains 14 residues. Germline CDR1 is LGHNA and CDR2 is YSLEER. The ends were cut back, 4 bases at V and 4 bases at J, with 14 bases in the middle. The CDR3 here is CASSPDQHRYEQYF. The CDR3 DNA is TGCGCCAGCAGCCCGGATCAACACCGATACGAGCAGTACTTC.

This clonotype was detected a few times. The chain carries TRBV6-2 or TRBV6-3 and TRBJ2-5; 11 bases map to TRBD2. After removal of 0 bases from V and 1 base from J, the junction contained 4 bases not matched to a gene. Germline V CDR1 and CDR2: MNHEY, SVGEGT. The CDR3 consists of 17 residues. DNA for the CDR3: TGTGCCAGCAGTTACTCGGGGACTAGCGGTTTCCAAGAGACCCAGTACTTC. This codes for CASSYSGTSGFQETQYF.

This clonotype was observed many times. The rearrangement uses TRBV14 and TRBJ2-3; D is perhaps TRBD1 or TRBD2 (6 bases each). V gave up 1 base and J gave up 6 bases, with 11 bases separating them. Germline CDR1 and CDR2: SGHDN and FVKESK. This CDR3 is 14 amino acids long. As DNA, the CDR3 is TGTGCCAGCAGCCAAGTAGGGGGAGGCGATACGCAGTATTTT. Amino acids: CASSQVGGGDTQYF.

This clonotype was seen a handful of times. The chain carries TRBV4-1 and TRBJ1-1; tentatively, D is TRBD1 (6 bases). Germline V gives CDR1 MGHRA, CDR2 YSYEKL. This CDR3 contains 15 residues. V was cut by 3 bases and J by 4 bases, with 15 bases left in between. The CDR3 bases are TGCGCCAGCAGCCAGGGGGCGGGGATGGTCACTGAAGCTTTCTTT. Protein sequence: CASSQGAGMVTEAFF.

About this clonotype: Possible read error: a much larger clone is one base away. The rearrangement uses TRBV4-3 and TRBJ2-7, with D possibly being TRBD1 (5 bases). CDR3 length: 15 residues. CDR1 and CDR2 (germline): LGHNA, YSLEER. DNA of the CDR3: TGCGCCAGCAGCCAGACCGACAGCAGCTCCTACGAGCAGTGCTTC. Translation gives CASSQTDSSSYEQCF.

Ten or more counts support this clonotype. This chain joins TRBV3-1 and TRBJ2-7; 13 bases are a match to TRBD2. V trimming: 1 base; J trimming: 6 bases; junction bases outside the gene matches: 6. This CDR3 has 16 amino acids. The V gene's germline CDR1 is LGHDT and CDR2 YNNKEL (reference sequence). CDR3 sequence: CASSQGTGLAGVEQYF. CDR3 nucleotides: TGTGCCAGCAGCCAAGGAACCGGACTAGCGGGAGTCGAGCAGTACTTC.

This clonotype was counted ten times or more. The chain employs TRBV7-2 and TRBJ1-4, with D perhaps TRBD1 (6 bases). In germline, CDR1 is SGHTA, CDR2 FQGNSA. The V end lost 1 base, the J end lost 8 bases, and 11 bases lay between the germline ends. The CDR3 runs 14 residues. The CDR3 region has the DNA TGTGCCAGCAGCTTAGACAGGGTAGAGGAAAAACTGTTTTTT. Amino acid sequence: CASSLDRVEEKLFF.

This clonotype appeared a few times. V is TRBV19 and J is TRBJ2-3; 7 nucleotides line up with TRBD1. This CDR3 is built from 16 residues. Trimming at V came to 4 bases and at J to 4 bases, leaving 11 bases not matched to a gene. Germline-derived CDR1 and CDR2 are LNHDA and SQIVND (reference sequence). CDR3 in DNA: TGTGCCAGTAGTACACCCGGGACAGACTTCCCAGATACGCAGTATTTT. It codes for CASSTPGTDFPDTQYF.